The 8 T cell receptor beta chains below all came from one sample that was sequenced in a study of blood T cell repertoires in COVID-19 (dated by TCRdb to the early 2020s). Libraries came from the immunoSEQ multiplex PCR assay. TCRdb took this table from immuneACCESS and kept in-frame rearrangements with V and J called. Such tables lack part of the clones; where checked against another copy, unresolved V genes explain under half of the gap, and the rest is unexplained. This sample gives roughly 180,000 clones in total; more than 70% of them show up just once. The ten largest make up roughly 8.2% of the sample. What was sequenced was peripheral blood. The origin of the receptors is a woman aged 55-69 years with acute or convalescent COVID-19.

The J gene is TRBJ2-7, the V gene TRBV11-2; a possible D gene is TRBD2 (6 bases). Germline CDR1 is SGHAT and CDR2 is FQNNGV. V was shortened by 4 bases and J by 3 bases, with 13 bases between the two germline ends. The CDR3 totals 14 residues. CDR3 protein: CASSSPGLIYEQYF. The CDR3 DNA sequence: TGTGCCAGCAGCTCCCCGGGACTCATCTACGAGCAGTACTTC.

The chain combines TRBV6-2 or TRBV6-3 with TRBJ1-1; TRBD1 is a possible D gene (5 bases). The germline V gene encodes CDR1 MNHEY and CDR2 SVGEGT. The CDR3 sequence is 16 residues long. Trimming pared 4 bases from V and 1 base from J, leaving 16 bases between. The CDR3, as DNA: TGTGCCAGCAGTTCCCCAGGTATGGGGCCGAACACTGAAGCTTTCTTT. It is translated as CASSSPGMGPNTEAFF.

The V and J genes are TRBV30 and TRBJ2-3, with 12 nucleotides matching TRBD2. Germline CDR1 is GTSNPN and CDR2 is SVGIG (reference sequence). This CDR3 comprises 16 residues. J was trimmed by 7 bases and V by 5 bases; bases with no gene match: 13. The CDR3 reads CAWQGLAGGHLYTQYF. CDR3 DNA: TGTGCCTGGCAAGGTCTAGCGGGAGGGCATTTGTATACGCAGTATTTT.

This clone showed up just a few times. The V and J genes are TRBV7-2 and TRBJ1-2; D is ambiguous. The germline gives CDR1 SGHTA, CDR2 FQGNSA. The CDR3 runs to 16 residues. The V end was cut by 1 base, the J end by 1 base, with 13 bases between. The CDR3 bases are TGTGCCAGCAGCTTAGACCACGCGAACCTTAACTATGGCTACACCTTC. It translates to CASSLDHANLNYGYTF.

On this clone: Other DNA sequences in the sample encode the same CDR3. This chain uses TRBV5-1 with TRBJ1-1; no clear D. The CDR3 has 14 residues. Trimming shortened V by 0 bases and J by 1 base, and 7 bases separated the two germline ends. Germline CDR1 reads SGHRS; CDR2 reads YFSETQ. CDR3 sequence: CASSLGAGNTEAFF. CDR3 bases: TGCGCCAGCAGCTTGGGGGCGGGGAACACTGAAGCTTTCTTT.

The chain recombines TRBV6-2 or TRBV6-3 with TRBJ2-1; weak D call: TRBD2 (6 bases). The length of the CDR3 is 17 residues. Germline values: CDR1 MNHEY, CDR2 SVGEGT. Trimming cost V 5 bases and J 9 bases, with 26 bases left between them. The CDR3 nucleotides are TGTGCCAGCAGTCTTACCTGGACTTCCCCGGAGGGTGCTGAGCAGTTCTTC. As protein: CASSLTWTSPEGAEQFF.

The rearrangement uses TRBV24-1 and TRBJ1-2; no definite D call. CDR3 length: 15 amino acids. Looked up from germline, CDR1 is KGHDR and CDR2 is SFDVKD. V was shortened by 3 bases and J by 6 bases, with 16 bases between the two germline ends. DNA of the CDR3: TGTGCCACCAGTGATCCCGGACGGGATATAGATGGCTACACCTTC. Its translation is CATSDPGRDIDGYTF.

CDR3 sequence reads: CSVGQVGEPQHF. CDR3 DNA sequence: TGCAGCGTTGGACAGGTCGGGGAGCCCCAGCATTTT. The chain is built from TRBV29-1 and TRBJ1-5; maybe TRBD1 (6 bases). V was trimmed by 4 bases and J by 8 bases, leaving 12 bases between them. CDR3 length: 12 amino acids. Per germline, CDR1 SQVTM and CDR2 ANQGSEA.